This record concerns one T cell receptor (beta chain) sequence. The data belong to a study of T cell changes during pregnancy in multiple sclerosis. Per the germline V gene, CDR1 is SGHVS and CDR2 is FQNEAQ. The CDR3 is made up of 15 amino acids. The ends were cut back, 8 bases at V and 2 bases at J, with 18 bases in the middle. Repertoires were generated with immunoSEQ multiplex PCR, while TCRdb's copy carries only in-frame clones and drops some. The sample records about 33,000 clones, 85% to 95% being singletons. The sequencing sample was made of PBMCs (not recorded whether the cells were cultured). The rearrangement joins TRBV7-8 to TRBJ2-5, with TRBD2 as a possible D gene (6 bases). The sequence was obtained from a female donor with multiple sclerosis, enrolled in a pregnancy study. Here the CDR3 DNA reads TGTGCCAGCGGACGGAGGGCGACTCCGCAAGAGACCCAGTACTTC. Translated: CASGRRATPQETQYF.